The present TCR beta chain was sequenced within a study of Graves' ophthalmopathy and Graves' hyperthyroidism. After removal of 7 bases from V and 6 bases from J, the junction contained 13 bases not matched to a gene. In germline, CDR1 is SQVTM, CDR2 ANQGSEA. The CDR3 covers 14 residues. General observations from the study: Using 13 signatures, a model distinguished ophthalmopathy from stable hyperthyroidism, reaching 87.88% sensitivity and 81.08% specificity.

This clonotype has ten or more counts. Its specificity is not known. Researchers took RNA transcripts and amplified TCR beta CDR3 regions from them. First-round RT-PCR used HTBI primers; second-round multiplex PCR followed. MiXCR, run by TCRdb on the multiplex PCR reads, gives a single entry per CDR3 protein. The sample includes hundreds of thousands of distinct CDR3 sequences, 21% of them seen just once. Material for sequencing was peripheral blood. This TCR came from a young woman with stable Graves' hyperthyroidism. The V call is TRBV29-1, the J call TRBJ2-7, with 9 bases identical to TRBD1. CDR3 nucleotides: TGCAGCGCGGCCGAACAGGGGGCGCGTAGCGAGCAGTACTTC. It is translated as CSAAEQGARSEQYF.